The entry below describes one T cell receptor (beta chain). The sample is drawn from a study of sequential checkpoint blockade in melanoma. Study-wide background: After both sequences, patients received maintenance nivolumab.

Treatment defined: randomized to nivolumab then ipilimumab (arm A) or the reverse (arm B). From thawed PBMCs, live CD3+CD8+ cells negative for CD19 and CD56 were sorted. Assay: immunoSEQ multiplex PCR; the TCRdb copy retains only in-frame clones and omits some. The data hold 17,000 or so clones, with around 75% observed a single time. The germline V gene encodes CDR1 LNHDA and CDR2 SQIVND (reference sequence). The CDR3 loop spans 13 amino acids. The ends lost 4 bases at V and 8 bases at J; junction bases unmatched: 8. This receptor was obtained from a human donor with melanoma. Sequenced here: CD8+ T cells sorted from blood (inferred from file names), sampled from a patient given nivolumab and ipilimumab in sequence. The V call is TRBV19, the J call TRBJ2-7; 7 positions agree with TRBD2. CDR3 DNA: TGTGCCAGTAGTACCAGCGGGGATACTAAGCAGTACTTC. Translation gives CASSTSGDTKQYF.